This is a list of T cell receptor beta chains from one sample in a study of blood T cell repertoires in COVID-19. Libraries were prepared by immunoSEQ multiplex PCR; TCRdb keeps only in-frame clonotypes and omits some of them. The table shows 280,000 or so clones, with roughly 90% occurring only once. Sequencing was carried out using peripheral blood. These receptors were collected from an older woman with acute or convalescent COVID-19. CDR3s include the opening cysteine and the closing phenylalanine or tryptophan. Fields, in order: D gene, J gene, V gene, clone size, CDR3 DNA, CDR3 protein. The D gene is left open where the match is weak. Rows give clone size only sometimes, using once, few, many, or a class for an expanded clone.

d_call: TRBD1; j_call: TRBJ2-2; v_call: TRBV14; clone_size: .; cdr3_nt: TGTGCCAGCAGCCAAGAGAGGGGGCGGATCGGGGAGCTGTTTTTT; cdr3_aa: CASSQERGRIGELFF
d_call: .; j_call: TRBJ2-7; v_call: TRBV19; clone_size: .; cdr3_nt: TGTGCCAGTAGTATAGGAAGGGGGAGCTACGAGCAGTACTTC; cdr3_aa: CASSIGRGSYEQYF
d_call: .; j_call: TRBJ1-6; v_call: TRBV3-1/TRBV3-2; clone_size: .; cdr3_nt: TGTGCCAGCAGCCAAGAGGCAGGGTGGGGGGATAATTCACCCCTCCACTTT; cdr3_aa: CASSQEAGWGDNSPLHF
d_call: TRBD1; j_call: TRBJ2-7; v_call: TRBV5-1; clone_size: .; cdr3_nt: TGCGCCAGCGGCCGGGACAGGGGGCGCGAGCAGTACTTC; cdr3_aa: CASGRDRGREQYF
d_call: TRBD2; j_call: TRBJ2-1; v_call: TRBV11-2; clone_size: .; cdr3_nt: TGTGCCAGCAGTCGCGGGGGCGGGAGGAGTGACAATGAGCAGTTCTTC; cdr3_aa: CASSRGGGRSDNEQFF
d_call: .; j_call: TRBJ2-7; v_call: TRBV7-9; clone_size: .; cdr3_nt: TGTGCCAGCAGCGCCGGAGCCGGTTACGAGCAGTACTTC; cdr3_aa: CASSAGAGYEQYF
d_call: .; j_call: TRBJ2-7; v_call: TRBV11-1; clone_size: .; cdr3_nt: TGTGCCAGCAGCGCAACACGACTAGTACACGAGCAGTACTTC; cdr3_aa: CASSATRLVHEQYF
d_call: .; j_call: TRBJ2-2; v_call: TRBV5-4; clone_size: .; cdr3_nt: TGTGCCAGCAGCTTGGCGTTGGGGGAGCTGTTTTTT; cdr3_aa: CASSLALGELFF
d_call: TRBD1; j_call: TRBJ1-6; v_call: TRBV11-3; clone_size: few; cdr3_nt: TGTGCCAGCAGCTGGGACAGAAATTCACCCCTCCACTTT; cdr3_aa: CASSWDRNSPLHF
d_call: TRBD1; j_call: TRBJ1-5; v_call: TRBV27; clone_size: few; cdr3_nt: TGTGCCAGCAGGAGACAGGGCGATCAGCCCCAGCATTTT; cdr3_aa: CASRRQGDQPQHF
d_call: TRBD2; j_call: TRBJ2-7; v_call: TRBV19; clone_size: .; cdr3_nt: TGTGCCAGTAGGACTAGCGGGAGTGGCGAGCAGTACTTT; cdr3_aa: CASRTSGSGEQYF
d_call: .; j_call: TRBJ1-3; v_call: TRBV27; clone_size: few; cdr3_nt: TGTGCCAGCAGTACCGACTTTTTGAGTCGAGGAAACACCATATATTTT; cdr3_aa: CASSTDFLSRGNTIYF
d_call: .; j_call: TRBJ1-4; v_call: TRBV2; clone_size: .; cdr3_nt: TGTGCCAGCAGCACCCTGGGCGGGGGGGCTTATGAAAAACTGTTTTTT; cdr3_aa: CASSTLGGGAYEKLFF
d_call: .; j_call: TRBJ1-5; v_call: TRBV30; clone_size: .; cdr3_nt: TGTGCCTGGAAAAACAGGGACCATCAGCCCCAGCATTTT; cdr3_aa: CAWKNRDHQPQHF
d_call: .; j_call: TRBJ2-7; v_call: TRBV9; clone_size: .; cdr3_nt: TGTGCCAGCAGCGAGCGGACGCAGATCTCTAGCTCCTACGAGCAGTACTTC; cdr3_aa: CASSERTQISSSYEQYF
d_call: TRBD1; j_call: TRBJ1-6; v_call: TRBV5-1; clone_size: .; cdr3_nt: TGCGCCAGCAGCTGGGGACAGGGCTGGCATTCACCCCTCCACTTT; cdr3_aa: CASSWGQGWHSPLHF
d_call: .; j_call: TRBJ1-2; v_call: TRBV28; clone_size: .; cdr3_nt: TGTGCCAGCAGTTTAGCAGGGTCCAACTATGGCTACACCTTC; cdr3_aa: CASSLAGSNYGYTF
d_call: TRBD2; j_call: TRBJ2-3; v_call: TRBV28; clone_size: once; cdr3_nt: TGTGCCAGCAGAGCCGGGACTAGCGGGGGGGCGGTAGATACGCAGTATTTT; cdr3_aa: CASRAGTSGGAVDTQYF
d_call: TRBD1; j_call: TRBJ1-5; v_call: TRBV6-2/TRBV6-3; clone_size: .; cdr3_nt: TGTGCCAGCAGTTACTGGGGACAGAGCAATCAGCCCCAGCATTTT; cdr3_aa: CASSYWGQSNQPQHF
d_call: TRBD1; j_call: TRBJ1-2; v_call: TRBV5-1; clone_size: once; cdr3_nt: TGCGCCAGCAGCGTAGACAGGGTAGTTGGCTACACCTTC; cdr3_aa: CASSVDRVVGYTF
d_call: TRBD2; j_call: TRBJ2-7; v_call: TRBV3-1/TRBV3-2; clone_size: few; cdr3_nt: TGTGCCAGCAGCCAAAGCGGGGGAGGGCCCTACGAGCAGTACTTC; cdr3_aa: CASSQSGGGPYEQYF
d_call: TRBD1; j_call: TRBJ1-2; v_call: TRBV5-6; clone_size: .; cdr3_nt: TGTGCCAGCAGCGGGGACAGTTATGGCTACACCTTC; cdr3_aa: CASSGDSYGYTF
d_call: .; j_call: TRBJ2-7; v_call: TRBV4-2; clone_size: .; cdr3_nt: TGTGCCAGCAAATCGGACGCCAGGGGCTCCTACGAGCAGTACTTC; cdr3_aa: CASKSDARGSYEQYF
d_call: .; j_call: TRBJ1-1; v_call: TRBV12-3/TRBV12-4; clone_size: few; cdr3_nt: TGTGCCAGCAGTTTAGGAGAGCGCACTGAAGCTTTCTTT; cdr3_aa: CASSLGERTEAFF
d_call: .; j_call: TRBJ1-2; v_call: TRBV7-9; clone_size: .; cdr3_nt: TGTGCCAGCAGCTACGGGGGAGGGTTTAACTATGGCTACACCTTC; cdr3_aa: CASSYGGGFNYGYTF
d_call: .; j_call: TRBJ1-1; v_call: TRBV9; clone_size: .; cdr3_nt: TGTGCCAGCAGCGTAGACCCAGAAAACACTGAAGCTTTCTTT; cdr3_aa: CASSVDPENTEAFF
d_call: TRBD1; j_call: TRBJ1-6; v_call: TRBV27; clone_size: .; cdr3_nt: TGTGCCAGCAGTTTTGACAGGGGAAATTCACCCCTCCACTTT; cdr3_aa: CASSFDRGNSPLHF
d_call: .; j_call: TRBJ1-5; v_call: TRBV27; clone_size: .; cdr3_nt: TGTGCCAGCAGAACACAGGGTTTCGGCAATCAGCCCCAGCATTTT; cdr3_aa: CASRTQGFGNQPQHF
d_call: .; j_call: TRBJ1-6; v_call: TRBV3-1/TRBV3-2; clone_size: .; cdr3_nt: TGTGCCAGCAGCCCAGACACAGGCTATTCACCCCTCCACTTT; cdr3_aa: CASSPDTGYSPLHF
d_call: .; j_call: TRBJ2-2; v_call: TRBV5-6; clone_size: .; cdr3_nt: TGTGCCAGCAGCTTGGCTGTCACCGGGGAGCTGTTTTTT; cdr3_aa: CASSLAVTGELFF
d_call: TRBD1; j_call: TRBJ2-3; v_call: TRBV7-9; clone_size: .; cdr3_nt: TGTGCCAGCAGTCGACAGGGTCTGGTCACAGATACGCAGTATTTT; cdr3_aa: CASSRQGLVTDTQYF
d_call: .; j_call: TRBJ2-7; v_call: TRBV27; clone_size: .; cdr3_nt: TGTGCCAGCAGTTTATCGTCGTTTACGAGCTCCTACGAGCAGTACTTC; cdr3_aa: CASSLSSFTSSYEQYF
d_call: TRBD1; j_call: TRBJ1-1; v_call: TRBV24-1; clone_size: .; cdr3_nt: TGTGCCACCATCGACGGACAGGGCGGTGAAGCTTTCTTT; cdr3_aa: CATIDGQGGEAFF
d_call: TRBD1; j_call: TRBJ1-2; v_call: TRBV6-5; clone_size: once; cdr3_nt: TGTGCCAGCAGTTCCCCGAAGACAGGGTATGGCTACACCTTC; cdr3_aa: CASSSPKTGYGYTF
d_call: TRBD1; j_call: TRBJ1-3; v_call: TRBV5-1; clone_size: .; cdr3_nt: TGCGCCAGCAGCTCTGTGGGGACAGACTCTGGAAACACCATATATTTT; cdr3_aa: CASSSVGTDSGNTIYF
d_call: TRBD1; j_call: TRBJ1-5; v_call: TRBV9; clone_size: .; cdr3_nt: TGTGCCAGCAGCGCTACAGGGGGGGGTCAGCCCCAGCATTTT; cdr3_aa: CASSATGGGQPQHF
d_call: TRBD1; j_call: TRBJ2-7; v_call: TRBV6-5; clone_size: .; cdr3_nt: TGTGCCAGCAGATTAGCCGGGACAGGGGGCTACGAGCAGTACTTC; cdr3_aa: CASRLAGTGGYEQYF